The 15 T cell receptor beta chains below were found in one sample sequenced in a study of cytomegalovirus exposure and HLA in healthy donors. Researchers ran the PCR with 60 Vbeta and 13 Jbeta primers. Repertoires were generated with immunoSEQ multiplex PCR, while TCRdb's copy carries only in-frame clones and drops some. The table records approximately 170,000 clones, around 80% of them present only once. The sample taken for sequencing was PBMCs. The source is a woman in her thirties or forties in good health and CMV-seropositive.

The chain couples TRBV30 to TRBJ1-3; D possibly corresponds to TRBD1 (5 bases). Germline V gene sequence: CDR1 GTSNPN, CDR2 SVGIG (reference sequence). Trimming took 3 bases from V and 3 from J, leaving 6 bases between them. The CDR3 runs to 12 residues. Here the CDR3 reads CAWSRDGNTIYF. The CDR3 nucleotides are TGTGCCTGGAGCAGGGATGGAAACACCATATATTTT.

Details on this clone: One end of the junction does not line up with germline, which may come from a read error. The CDR3: CAWSTGIAGGNSQYF. The CDR3 nucleotides are TGTGCCTGGAGTACGGGAATAGCGGGGGGAAACAGTCAGTACTTC. The V gene is TRBV30, the J gene TRBJ2-4, with 10 bases aligning to TRBD2. CDR3 length: 15 residues. Germline loops: CDR1 GTSNPN, CDR2 SVGIG (reference sequence).

The CDR3, as DNA: TGTGCCAGCAGGATGACAGGGAGCTCCTACGAGCAGTACTTC. It translates to CASRMTGSSYEQYF. The chain links TRBV28 to TRBJ2-7; 7 bases match TRBD1. Germline V gives CDR1 MDHEN, CDR2 SYDVKM. This CDR3 comprises 14 residues. V was clipped by 6 bases and J by 0 bases; unmatched bases: 5.

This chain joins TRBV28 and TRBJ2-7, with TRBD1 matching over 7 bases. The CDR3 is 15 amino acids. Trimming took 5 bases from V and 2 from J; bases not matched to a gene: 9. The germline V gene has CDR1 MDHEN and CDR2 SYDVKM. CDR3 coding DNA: TGTGCCAGCAGTCCCCCGGACAGGCCAGCCTACGAGCAGTACTTC. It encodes CASSPPDRPAYEQYF. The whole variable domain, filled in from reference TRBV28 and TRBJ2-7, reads DVKVTQSSRYLVKRTGEKVFLECVQDMDHENMFWYRQDPGLGLRLIYFSYDVKMKEKGDIPEGYSVSREKKERFSLILESASTNQTSMYLCASSPPDRPAYEQYFGPGTRLTVT.

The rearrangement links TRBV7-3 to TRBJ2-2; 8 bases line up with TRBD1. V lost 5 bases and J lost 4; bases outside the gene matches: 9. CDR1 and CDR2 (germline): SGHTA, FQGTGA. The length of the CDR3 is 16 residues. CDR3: CASSTPGGMGTGELFF. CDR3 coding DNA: TGTGCCAGCAGCACCCCAGGGGGCATGGGCACCGGGGAGCTGTTTTTT.

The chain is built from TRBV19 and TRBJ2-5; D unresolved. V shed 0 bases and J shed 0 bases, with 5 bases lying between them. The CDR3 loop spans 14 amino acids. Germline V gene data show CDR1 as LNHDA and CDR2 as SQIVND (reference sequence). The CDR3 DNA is TGTGCCAGTAGTATAGACAACAACCAAGAGACCCAGTACTTC. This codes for CASSIDNNQETQYF.

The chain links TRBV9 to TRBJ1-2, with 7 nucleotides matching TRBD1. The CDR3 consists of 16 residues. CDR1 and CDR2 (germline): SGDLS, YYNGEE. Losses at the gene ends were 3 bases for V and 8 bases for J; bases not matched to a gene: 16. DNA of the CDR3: TGTGCCAGCAGCGAGAGCCTCCGGGACAGAGTATCCGGCTACACCTTC. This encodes CASSESLRDRVSGYTF. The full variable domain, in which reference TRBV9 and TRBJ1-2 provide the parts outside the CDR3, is DSGVTQTPKHLITATGQRVTLRCSPRSGDLSVYWYQQSLDQGLQFLIQYYNGEERAKGNILERFSAQQFPDLHSELNLSSLELGDSALYFCASSESLRDRVSGYTFGSGTRLTVV.

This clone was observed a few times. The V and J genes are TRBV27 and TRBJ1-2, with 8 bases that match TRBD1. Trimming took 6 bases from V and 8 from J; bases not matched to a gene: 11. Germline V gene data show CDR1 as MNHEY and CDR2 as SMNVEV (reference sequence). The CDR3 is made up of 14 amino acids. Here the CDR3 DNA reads TGTGCCAGCAGATCACAGGGGGTGGAGCGCGGCTACACCTTC. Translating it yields CASRSQGVERGYTF.

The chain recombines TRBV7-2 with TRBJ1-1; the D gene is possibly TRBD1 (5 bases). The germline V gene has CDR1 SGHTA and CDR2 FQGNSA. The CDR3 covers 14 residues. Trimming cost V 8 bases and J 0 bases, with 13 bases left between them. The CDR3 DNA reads TGTGCCAGCGGCGTGGGGGGTATGAACACTGAAGCTTTCTTT. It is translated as CASGVGGMNTEAFF.

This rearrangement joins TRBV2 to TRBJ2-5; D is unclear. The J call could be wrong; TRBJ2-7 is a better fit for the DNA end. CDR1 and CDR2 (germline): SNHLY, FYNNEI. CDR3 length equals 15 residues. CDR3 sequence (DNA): TGTGCCAGCAGTGAAGGCGTCACCCACTTATACGAGCAGTACTTC. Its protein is CASSEGVTHLYEQYF.

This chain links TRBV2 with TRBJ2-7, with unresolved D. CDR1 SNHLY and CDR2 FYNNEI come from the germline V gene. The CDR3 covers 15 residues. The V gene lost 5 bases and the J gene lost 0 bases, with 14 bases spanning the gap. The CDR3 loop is CASSKDHGFSYEQYF. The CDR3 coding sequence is TGTGCCAGCAGTAAAGACCACGGTTTCTCCTACGAGCAGTACTTC.

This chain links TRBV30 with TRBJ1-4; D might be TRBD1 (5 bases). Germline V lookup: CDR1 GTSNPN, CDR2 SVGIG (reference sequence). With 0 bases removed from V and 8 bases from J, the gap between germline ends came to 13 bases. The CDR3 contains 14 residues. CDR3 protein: CAWSVFGPGEKLFF. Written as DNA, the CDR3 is TGTGCCTGGAGTGTATTCGGCCCAGGGGAAAAACTGTTTTTT.

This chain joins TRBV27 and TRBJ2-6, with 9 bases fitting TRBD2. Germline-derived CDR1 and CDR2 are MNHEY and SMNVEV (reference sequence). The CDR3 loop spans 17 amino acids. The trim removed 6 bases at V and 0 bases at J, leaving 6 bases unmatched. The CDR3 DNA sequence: TGTGCCAGCAGGATAGCGGGGGTTCTCTCTGGGGCCAACGTCCTGACTTTC. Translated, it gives CASRIAGVLSGANVLTF.

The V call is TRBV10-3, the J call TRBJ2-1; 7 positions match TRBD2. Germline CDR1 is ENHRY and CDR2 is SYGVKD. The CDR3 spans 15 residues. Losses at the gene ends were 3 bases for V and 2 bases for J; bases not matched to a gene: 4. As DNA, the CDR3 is TGTGCCATCAGTGATACGGGGGGTACCTACAATGAGCAGTTCTTC. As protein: CAISDTGGTYNEQFF.

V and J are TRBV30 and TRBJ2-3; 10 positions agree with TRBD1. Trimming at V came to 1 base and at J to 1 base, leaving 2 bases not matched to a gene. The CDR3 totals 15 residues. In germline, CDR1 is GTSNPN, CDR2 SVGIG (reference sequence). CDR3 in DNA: TGTGCCTGGAGTGACGGGACAGGGGGCACAGATACGCAGTATTTT. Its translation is CAWSDGTGGTDTQYF.